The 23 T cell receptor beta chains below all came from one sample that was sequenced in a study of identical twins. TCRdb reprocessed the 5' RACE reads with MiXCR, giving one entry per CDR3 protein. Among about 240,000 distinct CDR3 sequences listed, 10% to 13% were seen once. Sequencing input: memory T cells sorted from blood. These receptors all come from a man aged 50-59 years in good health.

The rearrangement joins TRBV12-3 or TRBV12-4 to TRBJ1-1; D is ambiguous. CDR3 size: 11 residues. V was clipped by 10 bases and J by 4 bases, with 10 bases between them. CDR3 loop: CATTVTTEAFF. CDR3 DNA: TGTGCCACAACAGTTACCACTGAAGCTTTCTTT.

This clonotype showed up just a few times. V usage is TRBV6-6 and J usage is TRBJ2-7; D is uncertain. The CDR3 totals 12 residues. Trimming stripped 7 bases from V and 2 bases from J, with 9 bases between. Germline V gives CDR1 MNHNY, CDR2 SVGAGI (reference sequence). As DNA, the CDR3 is TGTGCCAGCACGGGTACTCCCTACGAGCAGTACTTC. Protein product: CASTGTPYEQYF.

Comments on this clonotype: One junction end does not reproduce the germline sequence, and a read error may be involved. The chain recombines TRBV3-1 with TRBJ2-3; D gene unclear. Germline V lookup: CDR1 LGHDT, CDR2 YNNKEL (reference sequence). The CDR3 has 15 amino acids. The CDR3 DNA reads TGTGCCAGCAGCCAAGTGGGCAGAAGCACAGATACGCAGTGTTTT. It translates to CASSQVGRSTDTQCF.

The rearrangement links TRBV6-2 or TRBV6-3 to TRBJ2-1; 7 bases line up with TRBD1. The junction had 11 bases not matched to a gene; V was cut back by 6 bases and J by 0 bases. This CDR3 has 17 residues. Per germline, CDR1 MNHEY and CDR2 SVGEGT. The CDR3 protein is CASSQDRRLSSYNEQFF. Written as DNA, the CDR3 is TGTGCCAGCAGCCAGGACAGGCGCCTGAGCTCCTACAATGAGCAGTTCTTC.

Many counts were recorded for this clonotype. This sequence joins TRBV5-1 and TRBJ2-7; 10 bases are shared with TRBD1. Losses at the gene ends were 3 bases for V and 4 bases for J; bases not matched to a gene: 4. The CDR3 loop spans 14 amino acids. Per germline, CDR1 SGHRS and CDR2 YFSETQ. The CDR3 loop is CASSWGGQGYEQYF. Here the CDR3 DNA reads TGCGCCAGCAGCTGGGGGGGACAGGGGTACGAGCAGTACTTC.

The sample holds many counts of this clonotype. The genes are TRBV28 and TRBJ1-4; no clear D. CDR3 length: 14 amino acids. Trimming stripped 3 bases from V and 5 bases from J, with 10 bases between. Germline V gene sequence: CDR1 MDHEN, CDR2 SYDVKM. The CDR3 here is CASSFWTNNEKLFF. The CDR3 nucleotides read TGTGCCAGCAGTTTCTGGACGAACAATGAAAAACTGTTTTTT.

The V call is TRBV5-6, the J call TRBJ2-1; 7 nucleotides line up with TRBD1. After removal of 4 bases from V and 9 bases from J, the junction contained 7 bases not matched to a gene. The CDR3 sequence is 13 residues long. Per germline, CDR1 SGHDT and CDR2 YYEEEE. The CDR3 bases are TGTGCCAGCAGCCCCTCACAGGGGCCTGAGCAGTTCTTC. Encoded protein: CASSPSQGPEQFF.

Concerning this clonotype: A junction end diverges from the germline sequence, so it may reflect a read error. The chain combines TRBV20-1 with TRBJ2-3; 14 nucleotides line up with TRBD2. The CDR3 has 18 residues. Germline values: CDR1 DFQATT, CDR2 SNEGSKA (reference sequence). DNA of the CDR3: TGCAATGCTAGAGATCGGAGGAGGGGACTAGCGGGAGCAGATACGCAGTATTTT. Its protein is CNARDRRRGLAGADTQYF.

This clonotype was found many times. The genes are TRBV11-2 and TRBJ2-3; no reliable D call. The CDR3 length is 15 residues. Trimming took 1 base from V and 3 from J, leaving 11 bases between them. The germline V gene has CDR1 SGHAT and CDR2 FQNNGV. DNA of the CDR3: TGTGCCAGCAGCTTAGTTACCACGAGGACAGATACGCAGTATTTT. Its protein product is CASSLVTTRTDTQYF. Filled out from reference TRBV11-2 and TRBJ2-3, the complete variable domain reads EAGVAQSPRYKIIEKRQSVAFWCNPISGHATLYWYQQILGQGPKLLIQFQNNGVVDDSQLPKDRFSAERLKGVDSTLKIQPAKLEDSAVYLCASSLVTTRTDTQYFGPGTRLTVL.

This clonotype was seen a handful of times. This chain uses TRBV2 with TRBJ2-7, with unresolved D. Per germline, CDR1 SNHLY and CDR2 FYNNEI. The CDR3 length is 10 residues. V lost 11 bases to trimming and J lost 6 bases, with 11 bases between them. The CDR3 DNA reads TGTGCCGGCCTAGTACGCGAGCAGTACTTC. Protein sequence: CAGLVREQYF.

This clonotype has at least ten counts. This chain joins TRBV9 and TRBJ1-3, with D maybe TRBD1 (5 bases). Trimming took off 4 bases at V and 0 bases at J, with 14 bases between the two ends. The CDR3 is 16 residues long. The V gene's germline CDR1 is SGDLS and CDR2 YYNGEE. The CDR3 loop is CASSIQWGVSGNTIYF. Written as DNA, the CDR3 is TGTGCCAGCAGCATCCAGTGGGGGGTCTCTGGAAACACCATATATTTT.

The CDR3 region has the DNA TGTGCCAGCAAGGGCCTAGGCGGACAGCCCCAGCATTTT. It codes for CASKGLGGQPQHF. The genes are TRBV28 and TRBJ1-5; no clear D gene. The CDR3 is 13 residues long. Germline loops: CDR1 MDHEN, CDR2 SYDVKM. The V end lost 7 bases, the J end lost 7 bases, and 14 bases lay between the germline ends. Full variable domain (rest looked up from reference TRBV28 and TRBJ1-5): DVKVTQSSRYLVKRTGEKVFLECVQDMDHENMFWYRQDPGLGLRLIYFSYDVKMKEKGDIPEGYSVSREKKERFSLILESASTNQTSMYLCASKGLGGQPQHFGDGTRLSIL.

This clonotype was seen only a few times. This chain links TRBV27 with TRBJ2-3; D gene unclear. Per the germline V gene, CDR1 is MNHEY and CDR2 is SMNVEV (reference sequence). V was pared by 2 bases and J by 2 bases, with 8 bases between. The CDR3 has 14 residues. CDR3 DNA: TGTGCCAGCAGTTTAGTCCGCTACACAGATACGCAGTATTTT. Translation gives CASSLVRYTDTQYF.

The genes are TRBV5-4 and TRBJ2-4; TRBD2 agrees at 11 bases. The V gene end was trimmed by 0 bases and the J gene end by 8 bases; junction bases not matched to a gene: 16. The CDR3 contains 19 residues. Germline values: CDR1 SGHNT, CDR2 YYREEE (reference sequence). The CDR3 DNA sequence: TGTGCCAGCAGCTTGGTCTTTGCGGTGTCTAGCGGGGGGAGAGACATTCAGTACTTC. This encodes CASSLVFAVSSGGRDIQYF. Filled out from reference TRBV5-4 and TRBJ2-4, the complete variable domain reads ETGVTQSPTHLIKTRGQQVTLRCSSQSGHNTVSWYQQALGQGPQFIFQYYREEENGRGNFPPRFSGLQFPNYSSELNVNALELDDSALYLCASSLVFAVSSGGRDIQYFGAGTRLSVL.

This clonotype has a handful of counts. The CDR3 is CASSSRSSGDTEAFF. The CDR3 DNA reads TGTGCCAGCAGCTCGAGGTCCTCAGGGGACACTGAAGCTTTCTTT. The chain combines TRBV4-2 with TRBJ1-1, with D perhaps TRBD1 (6 bases). Trimming cost V 5 bases and J 3 bases, with 16 bases left between them. Germline CDR1 is LGHNA and CDR2 is YNFKEQ. The length of the CDR3 is 15 residues.

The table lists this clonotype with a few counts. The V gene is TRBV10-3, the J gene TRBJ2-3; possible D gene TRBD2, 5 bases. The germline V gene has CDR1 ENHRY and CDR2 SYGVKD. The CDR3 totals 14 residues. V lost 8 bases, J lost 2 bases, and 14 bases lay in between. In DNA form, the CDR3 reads TGTGCCATCCGGCGAGGGAGCGACACAGATACGCAGTATTTT. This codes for CAIRRGSDTDTQYF.

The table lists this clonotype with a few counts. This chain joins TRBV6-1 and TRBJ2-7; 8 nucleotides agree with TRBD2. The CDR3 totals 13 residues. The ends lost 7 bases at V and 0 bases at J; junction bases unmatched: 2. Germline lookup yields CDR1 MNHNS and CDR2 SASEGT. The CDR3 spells CASKSGSSYEQYF. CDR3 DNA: TGTGCCAGCAAAAGCGGGAGCTCCTACGAGCAGTACTTC.

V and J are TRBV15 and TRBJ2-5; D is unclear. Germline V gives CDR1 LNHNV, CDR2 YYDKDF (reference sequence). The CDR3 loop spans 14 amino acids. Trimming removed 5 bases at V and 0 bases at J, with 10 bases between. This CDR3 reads CATSVGQNQETQYF. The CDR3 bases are TGTGCCACCAGCGTGGGTCAGAACCAAGAGACCCAGTACTTC.

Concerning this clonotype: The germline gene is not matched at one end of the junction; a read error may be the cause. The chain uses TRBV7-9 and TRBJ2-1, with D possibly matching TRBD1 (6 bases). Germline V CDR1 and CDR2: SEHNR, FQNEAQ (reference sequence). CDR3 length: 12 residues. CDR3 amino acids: CASRLTGRTSLF. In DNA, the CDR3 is TGTGCCAGCAGACTCACAGGGCGAACCTCCCTCTTC.

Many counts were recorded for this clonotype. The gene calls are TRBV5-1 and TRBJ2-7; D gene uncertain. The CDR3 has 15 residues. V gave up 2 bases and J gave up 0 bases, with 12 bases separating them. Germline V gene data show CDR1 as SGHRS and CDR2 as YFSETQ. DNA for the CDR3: TGCGCCAGCAGCTTCCTGACGGATAGCTCCTACGAGCAGTACTTC. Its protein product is CASSFLTDSSYEQYF.

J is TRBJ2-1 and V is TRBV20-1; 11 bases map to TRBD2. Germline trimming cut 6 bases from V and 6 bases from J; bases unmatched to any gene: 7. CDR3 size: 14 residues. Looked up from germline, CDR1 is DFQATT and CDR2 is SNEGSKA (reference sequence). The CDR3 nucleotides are TGCAGTGCGTTAGCGGGAGGGGGTTTCAATGAGCAGTTCTTC. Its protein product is CSALAGGGFNEQFF.

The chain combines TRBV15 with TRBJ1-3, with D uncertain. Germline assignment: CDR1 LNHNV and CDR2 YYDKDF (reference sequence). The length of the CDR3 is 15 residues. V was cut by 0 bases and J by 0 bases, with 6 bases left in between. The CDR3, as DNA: TGTGCCACCAGCAGAGATTTCAGCTCTGGAAACACCATATATTTT. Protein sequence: CATSRDFSSGNTIYF. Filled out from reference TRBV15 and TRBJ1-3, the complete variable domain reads DAMVIQNPRYQVTQFGKPVTLSCSQTLNHNVMYWYQQKSSQAPKLLFHYYDKDFNNEADTPDNFQSRRPNTSFCFLDIRSPGLGDTAMYLCATSRDFSSGNTIYFGEGSWLTVV.

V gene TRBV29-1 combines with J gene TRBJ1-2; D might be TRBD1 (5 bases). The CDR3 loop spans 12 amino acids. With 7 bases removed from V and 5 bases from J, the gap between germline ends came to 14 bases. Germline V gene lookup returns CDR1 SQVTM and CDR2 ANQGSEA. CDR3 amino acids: CSAGNGGYGYTF. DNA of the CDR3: TGCAGCGCCGGTAACGGGGGTTATGGCTACACCTTC.